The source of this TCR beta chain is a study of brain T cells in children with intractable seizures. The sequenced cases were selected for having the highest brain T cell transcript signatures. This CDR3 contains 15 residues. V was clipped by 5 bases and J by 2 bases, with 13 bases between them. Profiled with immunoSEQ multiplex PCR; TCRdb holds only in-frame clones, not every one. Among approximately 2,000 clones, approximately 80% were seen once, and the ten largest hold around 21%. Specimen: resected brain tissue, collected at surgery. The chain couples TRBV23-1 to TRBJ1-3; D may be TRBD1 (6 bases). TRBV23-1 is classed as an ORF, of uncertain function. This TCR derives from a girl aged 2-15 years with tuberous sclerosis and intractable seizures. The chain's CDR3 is CASSVRGGAGNTIYF. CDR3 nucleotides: TGCGCCAGCAGTGTTCGAGGGGGGGCTGGAAACACCATATATTTT.